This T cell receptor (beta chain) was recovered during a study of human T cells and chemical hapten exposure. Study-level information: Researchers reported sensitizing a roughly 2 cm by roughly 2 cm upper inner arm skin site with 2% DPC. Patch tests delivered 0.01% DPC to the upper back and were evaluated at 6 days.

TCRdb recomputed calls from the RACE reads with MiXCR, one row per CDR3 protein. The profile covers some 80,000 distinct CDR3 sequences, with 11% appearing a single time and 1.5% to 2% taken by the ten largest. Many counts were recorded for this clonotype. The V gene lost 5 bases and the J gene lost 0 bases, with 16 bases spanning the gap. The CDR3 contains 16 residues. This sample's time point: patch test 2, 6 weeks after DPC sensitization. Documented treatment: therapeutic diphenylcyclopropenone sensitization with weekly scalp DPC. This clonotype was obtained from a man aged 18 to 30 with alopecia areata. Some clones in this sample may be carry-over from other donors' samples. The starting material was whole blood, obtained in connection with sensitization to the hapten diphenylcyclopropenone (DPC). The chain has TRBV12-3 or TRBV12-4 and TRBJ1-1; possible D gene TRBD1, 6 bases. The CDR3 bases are TGTGCCAGCAGTCAACAGGGAGGAGGGATGAACACTGAAGCTTTCTTT. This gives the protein CASSQQGGGMNTEAFF.